The clone carrying this T cell receptor (beta chain) was recorded at least ten times. Antigen unknown. The source of the sample is a study of early T cells in non-severe SARS-CoV-2 infection. About the research overall: Chains were not paired, and sequencing was done on bulk RNA from unsorted whole blood. General study findings and limits: VDJdb-based annotation leaned toward anti-spike CD8 responses and missed private and CD4 specificities.

TCRdb re-called the 5' RACE reads through MiXCR, storing one row per CDR3 protein. Of about 100,000 distinct CDR3 sequences in the sample, approximately 13% are singletons; the top ten hold approximately 2.4%. Looked up from germline, CDR1 is SEHNR and CDR2 is FQNEAQ (reference sequence). V lost 5 bases to trimming and J lost 3 bases; unmatched junction nucleotides: 4. This CDR3 is built from 14 residues. The sequence came from an adult who was a healthcare worker with PCR-confirmed SARS-CoV-2 infection or an uninfected control (not recorded which). The sequenced sample consisted of whole blood. This sequence joins TRBV7-9 and TRBJ2-5, with 9 bases fitting TRBD1. CDR3 in amino acids: CASSPWTGEETQYF. The CDR3 nucleotides are TGTGCCAGCAGCCCCTGGACAGGGGAAGAGACCCAGTACTTC. Supplemented by reference TRBV7-9 and TRBJ2-5, the full variable domain reads DTGVSQNPRHKITKRGQNVTFRCDPISEHNRLYWYRQTLGQGPEFLTYFQNEAQLEKSRLLSDRFSAERPKGSFSTLEIQRTEQGDSAMYLCASSPWTGEETQYFGPGTRLLVL.